These 5 T cell receptor beta chains were sequenced from one sample in a study of blood T cell repertoires in COVID-19. The method was immunoSEQ multiplex PCR; TCRdb's version includes in-frame clones alone and lacks a portion of them. Here the sample spans 70,000 to 85,000 clones, over 75% being singletons. Sequenced material: peripheral blood. These receptors were taken from a man at least 80 years old with acute or convalescent COVID-19.

This chain uses TRBV5-6 with TRBJ2-7, with 7 bases that match TRBD2. The CDR3 spans 14 residues. Germline CDR1 and CDR2: SGHDT and YYEEEE. V lost 0 bases to trimming and J lost 3 bases; unmatched junction nucleotides: 3. The CDR3 DNA sequence: TGTGCCAGCAGCTTGGGACGGGGGGTCTACGAGCAGTACTTC. Encoded protein: CASSLGRGVYEQYF.

V and J are TRBV6-5 and TRBJ2-1; no clear D gene. Trimming removed 2 bases from V and 6 bases from J, with 8 bases in between. This CDR3 spans 13 amino acids. CDR1 and CDR2 from the germline V gene are MNHEY and SVGAGI. The CDR3 loop reads CASSYTAINEQFF. CDR3 nucleotides: TGTGCCAGCAGTTACACCGCGATCAATGAGCAGTTCTTC.

The chain is built from TRBV5-1 and TRBJ2-5; 16 nucleotides line up with TRBD2. The CDR3 has 18 amino acids. Germline loops: CDR1 SGHRS, CDR2 YFSETQ. The V gene end was trimmed by 4 bases and the J gene end by 5 bases; junction bases not matched to a gene: 11. The CDR3 sequence: CASSPRGTSGGVVETQYF. The CDR3 nucleotides are TGCGCCAGCAGCCCCCGCGGGACTAGCGGGGGGGTGGTCGAGACCCAGTACTTC.

A single count supports this clone. J is TRBJ1-2 and V is TRBV13; 9 nucleotides match TRBD1. The CDR3 extends over 13 amino acids. Germline V gene lookup returns CDR1 PRHDT and CDR2 FYEKMQ (reference sequence). V lost 5 bases and J lost 4; bases outside the gene matches: 2. The CDR3 DNA follows: TGTGCCAGCAGCCAACAGGGGGCCTATGGCTACACCTTC. It codes for CASSQQGAYGYTF.

The chain couples TRBV9 to TRBJ2-7; no reliable D call. Germline V gene sequence: CDR1 SGDLS, CDR2 YYNGEE. The CDR3 covers 14 residues. Deletions cut 3 bases from V and 2 bases from J, with 12 bases between. This CDR3 reads CASSANGPAYEQYF. The CDR3 coding sequence is TGTGCCAGCAGCGCCAATGGGCCCGCCTACGAGCAGTACTTC.